This T cell receptor beta chain came from a study of cytomegalovirus exposure and HLA in healthy donors. About the study: Roughly 77 million unique TCRs from HLA-typed donors made up an early data release. Study observations and caveats: Indistinguishability led to the exclusion of some V segments, TRBV6-2 and TRBV6-3 included. Cytomegalovirus association was listed for 170 or so TCR beta chains.

Primers included in the PCR were 60 Vbeta and 13 Jbeta primers. Clones were sequenced by immunoSEQ multiplex PCR, and TCRdb holds only the in-frame ones, with some missing. Altogether 110,000 to 150,000 clones are present, 82% being singletons, with the ten largest covering 3% to 4%. The CDR3 totals 14 residues. V shed 5 bases and J shed 8 bases, with 18 bases lying between them. Germline values: CDR1 MDHEN, CDR2 SYDVKM. Comment on this clone: The antigen is undetermined.

What was sequenced was PBMCs. This clonotype originated in a male donor in good health and CMV-seronegative. The chain combines TRBV28 with TRBJ1-2; possible D gene TRBD1, 6 bases. CDR3 amino acids: CASSPYREQYGYTF. The CDR3 DNA sequence: TGTGCCAGCAGTCCCTACAGGGAACAGTACGGCTACACCTTC.